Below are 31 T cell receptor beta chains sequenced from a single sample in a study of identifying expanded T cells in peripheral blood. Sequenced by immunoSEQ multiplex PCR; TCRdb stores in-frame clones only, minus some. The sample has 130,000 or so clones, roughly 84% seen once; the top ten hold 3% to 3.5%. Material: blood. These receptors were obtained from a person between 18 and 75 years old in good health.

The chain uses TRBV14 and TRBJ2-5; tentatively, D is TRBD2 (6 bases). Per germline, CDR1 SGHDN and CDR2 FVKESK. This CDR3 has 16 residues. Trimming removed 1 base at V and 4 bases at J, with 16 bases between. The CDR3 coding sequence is TGTGCCAGCAGCCAAGCGAGCAGCGGGCTTGCAGAGACCCAGTACTTC. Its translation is CASSQASSGLAETQYF.

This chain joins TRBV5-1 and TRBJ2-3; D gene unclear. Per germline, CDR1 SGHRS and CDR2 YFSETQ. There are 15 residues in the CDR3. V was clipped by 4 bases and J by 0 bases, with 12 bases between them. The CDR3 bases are TGCGCCAGCAGCCTAAAACGCACCAGCACAGATACGCAGTATTTT. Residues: CASSLKRTSTDTQYF.

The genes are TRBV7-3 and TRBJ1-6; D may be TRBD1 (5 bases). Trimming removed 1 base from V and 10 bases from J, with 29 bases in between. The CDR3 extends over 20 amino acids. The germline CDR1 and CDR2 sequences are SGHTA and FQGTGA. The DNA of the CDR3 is TGTGCCAGCAGCTTAAGGGGTACAGAAAGGGGTAGGGGATTGAGGTCACCCCTCCACTTT. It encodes CASSLRGTERGRGLRSPLHF. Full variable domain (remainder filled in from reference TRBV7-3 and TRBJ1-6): GAGVSQTPSNKVTEKGKYVELRCDPISGHTALYWYRQSLGQGPEFLIYFQGTGAADDSGLPNDRFFAVRPEGSVSTLKIQRTERGDSAVYLCASSLRGTERGRGLRSPLHFGNGTRLTVT.

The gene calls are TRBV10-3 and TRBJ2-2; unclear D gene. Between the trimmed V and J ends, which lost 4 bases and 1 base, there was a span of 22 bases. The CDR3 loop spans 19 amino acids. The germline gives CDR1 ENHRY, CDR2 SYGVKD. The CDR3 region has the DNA TGTGCCATCAGTGCCCAGCCGACGTTTCCGCCGAAGAACACCGGGGAGCTGTTTTTT. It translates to CAISAQPTFPPKNTGELFF.

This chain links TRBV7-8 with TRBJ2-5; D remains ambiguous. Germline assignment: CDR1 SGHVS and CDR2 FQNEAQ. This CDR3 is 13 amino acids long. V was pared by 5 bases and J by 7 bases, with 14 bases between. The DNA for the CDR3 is TGTGCCAGCAGCCATGACGGCATTTGGACCCAGTACTTC. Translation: CASSHDGIWTQYF.

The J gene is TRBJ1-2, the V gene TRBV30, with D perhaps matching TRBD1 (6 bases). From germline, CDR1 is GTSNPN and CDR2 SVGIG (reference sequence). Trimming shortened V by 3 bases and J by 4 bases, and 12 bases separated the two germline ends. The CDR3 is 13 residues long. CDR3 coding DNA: TGTGCCTGGAGGAAACAGGGTACCTATGGCTACACCTTC. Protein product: CAWRKQGTYGYTF.

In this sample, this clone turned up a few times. The CDR3 is CASSPRRGDSPLHF. The CDR3 DNA is TGTGCCAGCAGTCCCCGACGGGGGGATTCACCCCTCCACTTT. The V gene is TRBV6-1, the J gene TRBJ1-6; possible D gene TRBD1, 5 bases. V gave up 5 bases and J gave up 8 bases, with 13 bases separating them. CDR3 length: 14 amino acids. Germline V CDR1 and CDR2: MNHNS, SASEGT.

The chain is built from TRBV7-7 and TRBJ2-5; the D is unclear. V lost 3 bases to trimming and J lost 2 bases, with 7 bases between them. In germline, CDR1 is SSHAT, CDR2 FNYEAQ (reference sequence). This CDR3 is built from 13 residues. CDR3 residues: CASSFGFQETQYF. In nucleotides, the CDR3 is TGTGCCAGCAGCTTCGGGTTTCAAGAGACCCAGTACTTC.

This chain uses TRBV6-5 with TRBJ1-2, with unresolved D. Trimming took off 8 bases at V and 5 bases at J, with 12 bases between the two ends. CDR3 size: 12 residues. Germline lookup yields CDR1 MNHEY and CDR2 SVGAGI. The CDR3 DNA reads TGTGCCAGCCAGGATGGAGGTTATGGCTACACCTTC. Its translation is CASQDGGYGYTF.

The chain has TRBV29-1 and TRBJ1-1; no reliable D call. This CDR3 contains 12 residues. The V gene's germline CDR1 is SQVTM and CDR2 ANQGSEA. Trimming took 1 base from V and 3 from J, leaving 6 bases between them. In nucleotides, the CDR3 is TGCAGCGTTGAAGTTAGGGACACTGAAGCTTTCTTT. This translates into CSVEVRDTEAFF.

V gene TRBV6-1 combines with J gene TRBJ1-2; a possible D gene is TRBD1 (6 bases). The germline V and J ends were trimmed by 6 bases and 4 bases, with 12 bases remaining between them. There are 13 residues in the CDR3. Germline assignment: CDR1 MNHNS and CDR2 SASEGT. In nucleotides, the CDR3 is TGTGCCAGCAGCCAGGACAGACTCTATGGCTACACCTTC. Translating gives CASSQDRLYGYTF.

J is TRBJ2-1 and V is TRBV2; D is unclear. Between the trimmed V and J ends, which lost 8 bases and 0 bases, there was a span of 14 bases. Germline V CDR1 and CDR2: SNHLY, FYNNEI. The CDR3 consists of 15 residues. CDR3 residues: CASSDGLYSYNEQFF. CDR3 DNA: TGTGCCAGCTCCGACGGCCTCTACTCCTACAATGAGCAGTTCTTC. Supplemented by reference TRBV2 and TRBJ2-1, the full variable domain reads EPEVTQTPSHQVTQMGQEVILRCVPISNHLYFYWYRQILGQKVEFLVSFYNNEISEKSEIFDDQFSVERPDGSNFTLKIRSTKLEDSAMYFCASSDGLYSYNEQFFGPGTRLTVL.

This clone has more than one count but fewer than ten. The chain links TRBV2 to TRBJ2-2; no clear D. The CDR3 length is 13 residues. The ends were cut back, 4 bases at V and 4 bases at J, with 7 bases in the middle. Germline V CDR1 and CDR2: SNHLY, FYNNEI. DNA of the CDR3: TGTGCCAGCAGTGCTCGGGCCACCGGGGAGCTGTTTTTT. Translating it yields CASSARATGELFF. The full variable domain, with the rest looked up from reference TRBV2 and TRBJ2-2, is EPEVTQTPSHQVTQMGQEVILRCVPISNHLYFYWYRQILGQKVEFLVSFYNNEISEKSEIFDDQFSVERPDGSNFTLKIRSTKLEDSAMYFCASSARATGELFFGEGSRLTVL.

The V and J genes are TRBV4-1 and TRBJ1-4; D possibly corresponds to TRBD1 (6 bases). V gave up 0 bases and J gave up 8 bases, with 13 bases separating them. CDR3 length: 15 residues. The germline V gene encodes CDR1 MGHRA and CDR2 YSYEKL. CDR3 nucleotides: TGCGCCAGCAGCCAAGAACAGGGAGGGGGGGAAAAACTGTTTTTT. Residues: CASSQEQGGGEKLFF.

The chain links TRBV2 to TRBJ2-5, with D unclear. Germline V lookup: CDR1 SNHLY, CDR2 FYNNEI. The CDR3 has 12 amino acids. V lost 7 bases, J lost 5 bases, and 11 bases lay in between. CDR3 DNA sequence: TGTGCCAGCACTGTCCTGGGGGAGACCCAGTACTTC. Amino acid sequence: CASTVLGETQYF. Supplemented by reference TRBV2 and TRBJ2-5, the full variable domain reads EPEVTQTPSHQVTQMGQEVILRCVPISNHLYFYWYRQILGQKVEFLVSFYNNEISEKSEIFDDQFSVERPDGSNFTLKIRSTKLEDSAMYFCASTVLGETQYFGPGTRLLVL.

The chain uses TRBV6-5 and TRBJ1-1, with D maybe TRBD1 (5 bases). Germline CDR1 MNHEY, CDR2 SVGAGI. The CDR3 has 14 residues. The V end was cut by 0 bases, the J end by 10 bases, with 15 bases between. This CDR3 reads CASSYSNGRGGAFF. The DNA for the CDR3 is TGTGCCAGCAGTTACTCGAATGGAAGGGGTGGAGCTTTCTTT.

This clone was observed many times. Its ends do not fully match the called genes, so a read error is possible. This CDR3 reads CASSPGNYGYTF. CDR3 sequence (DNA): TGTGCCAGCAGCCCAGGGAACTACGGCTACACCTTC. The chain joins TRBV14 to TRBJ1-2; a weak D match, TRBD1 (5 bases). CDR3 length: 12 residues. The germline V gene has CDR1 SGHDN and CDR2 FVKESK.

The CDR3 coding sequence is TGTGCCACCAGCAGAGTTGTGGGGGAAACCGAAGAGACCCAGTACTTC. Amino acids: CATSRVVGETEETQYF. This sequence joins TRBV15 and TRBJ2-5; D is perhaps TRBD1 or TRBD2 (5 bases each). The germline V and J ends were trimmed by 1 base and 3 bases, with 15 bases remaining between them. Germline values: CDR1 LNHNV, CDR2 YYDKDF (reference sequence). The CDR3 extends over 16 amino acids.

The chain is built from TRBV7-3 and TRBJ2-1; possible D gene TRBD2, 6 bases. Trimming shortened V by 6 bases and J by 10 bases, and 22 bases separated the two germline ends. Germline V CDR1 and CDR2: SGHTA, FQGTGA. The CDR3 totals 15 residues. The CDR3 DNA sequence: TGTGCCAGCAGTCCAATGAATGCGGGGAATTTCGAGCAGTTCTTC. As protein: CASSPMNAGNFEQFF. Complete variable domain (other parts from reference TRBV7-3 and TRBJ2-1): GAGVSQTPSNKVTEKGKYVELRCDPISGHTALYWYRQSLGQGPEFLIYFQGTGAADDSGLPNDRFFAVRPEGSVSTLKIQRTERGDSAVYLCASSPMNAGNFEQFFGPGTRLTVL.

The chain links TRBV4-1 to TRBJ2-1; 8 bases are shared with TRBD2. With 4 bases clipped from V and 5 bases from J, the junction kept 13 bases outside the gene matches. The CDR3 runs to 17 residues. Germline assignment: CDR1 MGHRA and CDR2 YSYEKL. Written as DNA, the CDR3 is TGCGCCAGCAGCCCCCCGATGACTAGCGTGATCCACAATGAGCAGTTCTTC. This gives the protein CASSPPMTSVIHNEQFF.

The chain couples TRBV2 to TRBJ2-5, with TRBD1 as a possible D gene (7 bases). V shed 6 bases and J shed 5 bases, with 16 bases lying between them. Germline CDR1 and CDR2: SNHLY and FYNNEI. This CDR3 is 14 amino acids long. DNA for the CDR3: TGTGCCAGCAGCGAGACAGGGAGGCGTGAGACCCAGTACTTC. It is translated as CASSETGRRETQYF.

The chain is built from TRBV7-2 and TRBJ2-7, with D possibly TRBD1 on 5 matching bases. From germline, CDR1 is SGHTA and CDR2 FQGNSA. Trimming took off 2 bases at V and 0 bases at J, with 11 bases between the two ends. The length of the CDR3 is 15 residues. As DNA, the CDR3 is TGTGCCAGCAGCTTATCAGGGCGTATCTCCTACGAGCAGTACTTC. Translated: CASSLSGRISYEQYF.

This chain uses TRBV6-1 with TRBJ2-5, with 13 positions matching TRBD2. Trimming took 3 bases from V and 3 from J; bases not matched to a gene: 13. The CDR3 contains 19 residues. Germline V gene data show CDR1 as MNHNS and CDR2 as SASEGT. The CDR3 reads CASSDNQPGLAGRKETQYF. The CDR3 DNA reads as TGTGCCAGCAGTGATAATCAACCGGGACTAGCGGGGCGTAAAGAGACCCAGTACTTC.

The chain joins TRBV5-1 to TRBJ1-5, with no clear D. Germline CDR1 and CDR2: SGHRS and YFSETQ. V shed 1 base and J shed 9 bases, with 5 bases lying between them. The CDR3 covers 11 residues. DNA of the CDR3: TGCGCCAGCAGCTTGAAGCGGCCCCAGCATTTT. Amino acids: CASSLKRPQHF.

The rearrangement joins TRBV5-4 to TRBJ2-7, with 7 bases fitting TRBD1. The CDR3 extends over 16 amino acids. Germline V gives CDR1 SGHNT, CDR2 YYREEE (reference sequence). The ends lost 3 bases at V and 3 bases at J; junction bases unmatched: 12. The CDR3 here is CASSSRLTGTNYEQYF. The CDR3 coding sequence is TGTGCCAGCAGCTCCCGTTTGACAGGGACAAACTACGAGCAGTACTTC.

This CDR3 is CASSEDRAYEQYF. CDR3 coding DNA: TGTGCCAGCAGTGAGGACCGGGCCTACGAGCAGTACTTC. The chain carries TRBV2 and TRBJ2-7; no clear D. This CDR3 region has 13 residues. The germline gives CDR1 SNHLY, CDR2 FYNNEI. V lost 3 bases, J lost 2 bases, and 8 bases lay in between.

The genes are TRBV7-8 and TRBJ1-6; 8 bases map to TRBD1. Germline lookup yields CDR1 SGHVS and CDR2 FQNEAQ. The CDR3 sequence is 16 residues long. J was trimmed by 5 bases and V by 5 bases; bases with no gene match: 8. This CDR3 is CASSRTGGLNNSPLHF. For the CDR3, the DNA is TGTGCCAGCAGCCGTACAGGGGGACTTAATAATTCACCCCTCCACTTT.

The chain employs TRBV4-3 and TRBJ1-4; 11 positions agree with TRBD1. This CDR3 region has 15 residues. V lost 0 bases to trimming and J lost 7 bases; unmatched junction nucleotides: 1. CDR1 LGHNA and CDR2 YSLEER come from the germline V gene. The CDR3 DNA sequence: TGCGCCAGCAGCCAAGATGGGACAGGGGGTGAAAAACTGTTTTTT. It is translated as CASSQDGTGGEKLFF.

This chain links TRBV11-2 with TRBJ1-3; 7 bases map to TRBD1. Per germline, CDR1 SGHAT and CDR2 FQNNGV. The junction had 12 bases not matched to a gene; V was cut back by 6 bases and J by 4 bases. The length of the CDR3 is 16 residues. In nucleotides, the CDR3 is TGTGCCAGCAGGACGAACAGGGGAATCTTAGGAAACACCATATATTTT. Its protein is CASRTNRGILGNTIYF.

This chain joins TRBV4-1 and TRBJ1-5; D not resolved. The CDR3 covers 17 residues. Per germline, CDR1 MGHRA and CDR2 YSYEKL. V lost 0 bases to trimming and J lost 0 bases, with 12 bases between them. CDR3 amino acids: CASSQDPGRYSNQPQHF. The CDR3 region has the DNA TGCGCCAGCAGCCAAGATCCCGGGAGGTATAGCAATCAGCCCCAGCATTTT.

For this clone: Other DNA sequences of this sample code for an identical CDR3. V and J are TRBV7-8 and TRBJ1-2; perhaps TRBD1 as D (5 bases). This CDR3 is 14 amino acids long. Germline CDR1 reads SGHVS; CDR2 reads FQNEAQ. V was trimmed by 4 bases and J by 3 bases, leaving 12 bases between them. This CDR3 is CASSSGRGDYGYTF. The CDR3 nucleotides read TGTGCCAGCAGCTCAGGGAGGGGAGACTATGGCTACACCTTC.